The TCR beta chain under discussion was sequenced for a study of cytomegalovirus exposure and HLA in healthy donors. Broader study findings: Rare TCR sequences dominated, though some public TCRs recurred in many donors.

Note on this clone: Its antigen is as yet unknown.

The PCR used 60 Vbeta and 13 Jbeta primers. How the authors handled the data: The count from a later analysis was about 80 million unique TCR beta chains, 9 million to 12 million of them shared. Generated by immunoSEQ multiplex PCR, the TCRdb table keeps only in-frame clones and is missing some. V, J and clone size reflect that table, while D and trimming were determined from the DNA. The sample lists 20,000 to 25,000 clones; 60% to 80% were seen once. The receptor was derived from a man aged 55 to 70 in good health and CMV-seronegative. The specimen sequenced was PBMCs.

CDR3 DNA sequence: TGTGCCAGCAGTAGCGGGGGGGCACACACAGATACGCAGTATTTT. Translating gives CASSSGGAHTDTQYF. This chain connects TRBV6-5 to TRBJ2-3, with 10 bases that match TRBD2. Germline assignment: CDR1 MNHEY and CDR2 SVGAGI. Trimming took 5 bases from V and 2 from J; bases not matched to a gene: 4. This CDR3 contains 15 residues.